These 5 T cell receptor beta chains came from one sample sequenced in a study of CD8 T cells in ankylosing spondylitis. TCRdb reprocessed the 5' RACE reads via MiXCR and lists one record per CDR3 protein. In the table there are 250,000 to 350,000 distinct CDR3 sequences, around 20% of which are singletons. Sequences were obtained from blood, either unsorted or a sorted T cell fraction (not recorded which). The receptor set was obtained from a male donor with ankylosing spondylitis or in good health (not recorded which).

There are many counts of this clonotype. This chain links TRBV7-6 with TRBJ2-1; D is uncertain. In germline, CDR1 is SGHVS, CDR2 FNYEAQ. This CDR3 contains 13 residues. Trimming stripped 3 bases from V and 5 bases from J, with 8 bases between. CDR3 DNA: TGTGCCAGCAGCTTTGACGGCAACAATGAGCAGTTCTTC. Translated: CASSFDGNNEQFF.

The rearrangement uses TRBV5-1 and TRBJ1-1, with D possibly TRBD1 on 6 matching bases. The CDR3 covers 15 residues. CDR1 and CDR2 (germline): SGHRS, YFSETQ. V lost 1 base, J lost 0 bases, and 10 bases lay in between. CDR3 DNA sequence: TGCGCCAGCAGCTTGTGGGGACAAATGAACACTGAAGCTTTCTTT. Its protein product is CASSLWGQMNTEAFF.

In DNA form, the CDR3 reads TGTGCCAGCAGCGTAGTGGCGGGAGGCGAGCAGTACGTC. This gives the protein CASSVVAGGEQYV. J is TRBJ2-7 and V is TRBV27; TRBD2 matches at 8 bases. Germline CDR1 and CDR2: MNHEY and SMNVEV (reference sequence). Trimming took 6 bases from V and 6 from J; bases not matched to a gene: 7. This CDR3 has 13 residues.

This clonotype was seen only a few times. The rearrangement links TRBV12-3 or TRBV12-4 to TRBJ2-3, with 9 bases matching TRBD2. The trim removed 8 bases at V and 2 bases at J, leaving 11 bases unmatched. The CDR3 sequence is 16 residues long. The CDR3 is CASGFPRGGYTDTQYF. The DNA for the CDR3 is TGTGCCAGCGGGTTCCCGCGGGGGGGATACACAGATACGCAGTATTTT.

The chain joins TRBV3-1 to TRBJ2-5, with TRBD2 matching over 10 bases. There are 15 residues in the CDR3. CDR1 and CDR2 from the germline V gene are LGHDT and YNNKEL (reference sequence). With 5 bases clipped from V and 5 bases from J, the junction kept 8 bases outside the gene matches. DNA for the CDR3: TGTGCCAGCAGCACCTCCAGCGGGGGGGCGGAGACCCAGTACTTC. It codes for CASSTSSGGAETQYF.